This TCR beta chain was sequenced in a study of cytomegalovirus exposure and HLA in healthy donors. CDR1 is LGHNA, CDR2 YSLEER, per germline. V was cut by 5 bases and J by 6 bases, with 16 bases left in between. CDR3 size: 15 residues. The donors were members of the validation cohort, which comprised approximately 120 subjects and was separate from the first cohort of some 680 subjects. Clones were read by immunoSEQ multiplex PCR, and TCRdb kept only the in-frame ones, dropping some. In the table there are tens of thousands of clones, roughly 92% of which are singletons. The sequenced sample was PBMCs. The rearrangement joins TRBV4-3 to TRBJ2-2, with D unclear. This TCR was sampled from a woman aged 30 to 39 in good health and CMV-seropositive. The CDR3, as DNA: TGCGCCAGCAGCGGAGCCGGGTCTGAGCCCGGGGAGCTGTTTTTT. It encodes CASSGAGSEPGELFF.